The text below deals with one TCR beta chain. The antigen is not known. These data belong to a study of T cell responses to AZD1222 COVID-19 vaccine. Study-level results: Recipients of two AZD1222 doses showed rising Spike-specific TCR breadth and depth. Samples come after the peak T cell response, not at day 14. Donors, mostly white British, included more females; clonal diversity was possibly underestimated.

Method: immunoSEQ multiplex PCR; TCRdb's copy keeps in-frame clones and lacks some. Seen here are around 140,000 clones, approximately 93% observed once, and the top ten hold approximately 12%. J gave up 10 bases and V 4 bases, and 11 bases lay outside the gene matches. The V gene's germline CDR1 is SGHKS and CDR2 YYEKEE (reference sequence). The CDR3 runs 16 residues. The sequence derives from an adult who had recovered from COVID-19. This specimen consisted of peripheral blood, obtained after recovery from COVID-19. The chain combines TRBV5-5 with TRBJ1-6, with 10 bases that match TRBD1. The CDR3 reads CASSTRGTGDRSPLHF. The CDR3 nucleotides are TGTGCCAGCAGCACCCGGGGGACAGGGGATCGGTCACCCCTCCACTTT.